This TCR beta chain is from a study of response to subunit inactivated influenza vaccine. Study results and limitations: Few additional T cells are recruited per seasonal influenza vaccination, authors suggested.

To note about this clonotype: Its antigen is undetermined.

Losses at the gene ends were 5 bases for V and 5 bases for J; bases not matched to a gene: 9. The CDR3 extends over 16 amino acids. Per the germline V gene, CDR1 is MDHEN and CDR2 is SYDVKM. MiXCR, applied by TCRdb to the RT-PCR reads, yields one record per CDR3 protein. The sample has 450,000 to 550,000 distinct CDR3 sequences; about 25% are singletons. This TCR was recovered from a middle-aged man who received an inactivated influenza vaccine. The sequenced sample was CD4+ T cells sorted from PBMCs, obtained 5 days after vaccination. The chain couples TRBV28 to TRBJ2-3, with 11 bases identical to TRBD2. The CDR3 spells CASSPIAGGLRDTQYF. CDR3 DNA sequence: TGTGCCAGCAGTCCGATAGCGGGAGGGCTCAGAGATACGCAGTATTTT.